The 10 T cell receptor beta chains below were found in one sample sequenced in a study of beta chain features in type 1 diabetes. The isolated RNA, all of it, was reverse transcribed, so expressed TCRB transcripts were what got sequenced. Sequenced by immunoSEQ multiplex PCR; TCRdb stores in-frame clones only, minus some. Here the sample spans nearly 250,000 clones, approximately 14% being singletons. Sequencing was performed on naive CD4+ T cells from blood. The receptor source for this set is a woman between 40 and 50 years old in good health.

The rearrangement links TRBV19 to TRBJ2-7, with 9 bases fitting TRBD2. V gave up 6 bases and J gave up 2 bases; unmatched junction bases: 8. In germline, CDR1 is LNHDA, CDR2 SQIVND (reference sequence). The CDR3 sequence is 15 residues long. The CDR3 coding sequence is TGTGCCAGTAGATCGAGCGGGGGGAGCCCCTACGAGCAGTACTTC. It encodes CASRSSGGSPYEQYF.

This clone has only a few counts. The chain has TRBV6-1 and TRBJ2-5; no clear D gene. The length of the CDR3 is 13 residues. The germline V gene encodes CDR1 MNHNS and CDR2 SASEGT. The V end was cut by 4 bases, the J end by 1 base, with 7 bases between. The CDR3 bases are TGTGCCAGCAGTGGGTTCAGCCAAGAGACCCAGTACTTC. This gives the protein CASSGFSQETQYF.

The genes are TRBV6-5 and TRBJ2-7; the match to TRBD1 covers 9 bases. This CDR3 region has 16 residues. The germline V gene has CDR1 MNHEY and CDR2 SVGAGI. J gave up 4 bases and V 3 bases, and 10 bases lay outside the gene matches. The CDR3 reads CASSYSRTGGGYEQYF. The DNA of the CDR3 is TGTGCCAGCAGTTATTCCCGAACAGGGGGCGGGTACGAGCAGTACTTC.

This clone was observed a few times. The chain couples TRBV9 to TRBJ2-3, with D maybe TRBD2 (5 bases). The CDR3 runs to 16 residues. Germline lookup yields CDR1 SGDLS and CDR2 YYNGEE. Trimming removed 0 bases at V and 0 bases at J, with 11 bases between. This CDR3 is CASSVGSSVSTDTQYF. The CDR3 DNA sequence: TGTGCCAGCAGCGTAGGGAGTAGCGTGAGCACAGATACGCAGTATTTT.

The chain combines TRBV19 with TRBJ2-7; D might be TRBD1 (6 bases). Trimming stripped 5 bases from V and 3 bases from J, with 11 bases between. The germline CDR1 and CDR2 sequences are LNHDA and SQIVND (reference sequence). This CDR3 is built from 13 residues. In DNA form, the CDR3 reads TGTGCCAGTAGTGTACAGGGTAACTACGAGCAGTACTTC. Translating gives CASSVQGNYEQYF. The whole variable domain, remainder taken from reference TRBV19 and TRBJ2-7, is DGGITQSPKYLFRKEGQNVTLSCEQNLNHDAMYWYRQDPGQGLRLIYYSQIVNDFQKGDIAEGYSVSREKKESFPLTVTSAQKNPTAFYLCASSVQGNYEQYFGPGTRLTVT.

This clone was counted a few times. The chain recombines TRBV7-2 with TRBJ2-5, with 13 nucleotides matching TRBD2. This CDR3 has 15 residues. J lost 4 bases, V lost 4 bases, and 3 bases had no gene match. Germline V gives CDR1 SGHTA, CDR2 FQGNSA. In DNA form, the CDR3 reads TGTGCCAGCAGCTCGGGACTAGCGGGGTTAGAGACCCAGTACTTC. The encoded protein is CASSSGLAGLETQYF.

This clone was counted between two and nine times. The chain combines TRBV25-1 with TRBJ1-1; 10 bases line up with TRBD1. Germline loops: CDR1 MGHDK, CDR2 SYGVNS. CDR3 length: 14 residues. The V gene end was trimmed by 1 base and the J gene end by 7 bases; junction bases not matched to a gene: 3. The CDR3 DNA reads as TGTGCCAGCAGTGAATTTTGGACAGGGGGTGAAGCTTTCTTT. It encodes CASSEFWTGGEAFF. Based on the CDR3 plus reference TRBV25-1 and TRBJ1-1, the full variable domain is EADIYQTPRYLVIGTGKKITLECSQTMGHDKMYWYQQDPGMELHLIHYSYGVNSTEKGDLSSESTVSRIRTEHFPLTLESARPSHTSQYLCASSEFWTGGEAFFGQGTRLTVV.

The CDR3 DNA is TGTGCCAGCAGCGGGGGGATTGGAGAGACCCAGTACTTC. This codes for CASSGGIGETQYF. V is TRBV2 and J is TRBJ2-5, with 7 positions matching TRBD2. The CDR3 covers 13 residues. CDR1 SNHLY and CDR2 FYNNEI come from the germline V gene. With V trimmed by 6 bases and J by 4 bases, 5 bases remained unmatched. The entire variable domain, with the rest obtained from reference TRBV2 and TRBJ2-5, is as follows: EPEVTQTPSHQVTQMGQEVILRCVPISNHLYFYWYRQILGQKVEFLVSFYNNEISEKSEIFDDQFSVERPDGSNFTLKIRSTKLEDSAMYFCASSGGIGETQYFGPGTRLLVL.

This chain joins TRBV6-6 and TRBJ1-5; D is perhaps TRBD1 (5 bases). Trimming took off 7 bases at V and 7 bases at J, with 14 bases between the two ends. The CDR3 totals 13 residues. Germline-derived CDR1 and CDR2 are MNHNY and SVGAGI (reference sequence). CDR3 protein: CASTPGKLQPQHF. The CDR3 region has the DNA TGTGCCAGCACCCCAGGGAAGTTACAGCCCCAGCATTTT.

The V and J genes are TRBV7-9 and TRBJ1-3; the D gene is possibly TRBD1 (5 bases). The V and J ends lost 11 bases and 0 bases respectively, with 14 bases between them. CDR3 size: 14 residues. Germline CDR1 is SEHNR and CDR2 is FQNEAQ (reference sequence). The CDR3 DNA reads TGTGCCGGACATAGAATAGACTCTGGAAACACCATATATTTT. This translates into CAGHRIDSGNTIYF. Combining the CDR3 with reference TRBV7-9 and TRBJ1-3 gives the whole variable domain DTGVSQNPRHKITKRGQNVTFRCDPISEHNRLYWYRQTLGQGPEFLTYFQNEAQLEKSRLLSDRFSAERPKGSFSTLEIQRTEQGDSAMYLCAGHRIDSGNTIYFGEGSWLTVV.